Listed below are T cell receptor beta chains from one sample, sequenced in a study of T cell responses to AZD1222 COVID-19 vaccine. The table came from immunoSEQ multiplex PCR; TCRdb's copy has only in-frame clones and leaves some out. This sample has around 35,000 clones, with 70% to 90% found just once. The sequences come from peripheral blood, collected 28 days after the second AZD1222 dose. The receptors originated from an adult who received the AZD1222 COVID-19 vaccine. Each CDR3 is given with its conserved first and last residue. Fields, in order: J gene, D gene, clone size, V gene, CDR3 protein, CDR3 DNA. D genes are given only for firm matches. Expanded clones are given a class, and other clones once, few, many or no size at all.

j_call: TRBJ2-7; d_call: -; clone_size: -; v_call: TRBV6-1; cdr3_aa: CASSDEDLSTYEQYF; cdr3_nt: TGTGCCAGCAGTGATGAGGATTTGAGCACCTACGAGCAGTACTTC
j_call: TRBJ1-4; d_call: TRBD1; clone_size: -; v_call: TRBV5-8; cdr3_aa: CASSLGGTGREKLFF; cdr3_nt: TGTGCCAGCAGCTTGGGCGGGACAGGAAGGGAAAAACTGTTTTTT
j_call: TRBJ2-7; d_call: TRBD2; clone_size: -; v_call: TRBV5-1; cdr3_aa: CASSPGTSWHEQYF; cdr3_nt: TGCGCCAGCAGCCCCGGGACTAGCTGGCACGAGCAGTACTTC
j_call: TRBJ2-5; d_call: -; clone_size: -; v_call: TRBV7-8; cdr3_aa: CASSLGRRLATVPTLGETQYF; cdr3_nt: TGTGCCAGCAGCTTAGGGAGGAGGCTAGCTACTGTACCGACTCTAGGGGAGACCCAGTACTTC
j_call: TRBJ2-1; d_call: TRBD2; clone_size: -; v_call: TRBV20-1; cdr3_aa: CSASRRTSGPSGGNNEQFF; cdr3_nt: TGCAGTGCTAGTAGGCGGACTAGCGGACCCTCCGGGGGTAACAATGAGCAGTTCTTC
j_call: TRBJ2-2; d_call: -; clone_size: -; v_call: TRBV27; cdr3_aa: CASSLSWGPRTGELFF; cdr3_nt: TGTGCCAGCAGTTTATCGTGGGGACCCCGCACCGGGGAGCTGTTTTTT
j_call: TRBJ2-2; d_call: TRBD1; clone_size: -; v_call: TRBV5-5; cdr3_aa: CASTRWTGRNTGELFF; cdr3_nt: TGTGCCAGCACCAGGTGGACAGGACGGAACACCGGGGAGCTGTTTTTT
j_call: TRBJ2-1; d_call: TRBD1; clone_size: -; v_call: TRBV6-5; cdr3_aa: CASSSDRGGGYEQFF; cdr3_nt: TGTGCCAGCAGCTCGGACAGGGGTGGCGGCTATGAGCAGTTCTTC
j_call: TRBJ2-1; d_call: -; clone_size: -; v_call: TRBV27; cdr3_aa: CATPTTGPLYNEQFF; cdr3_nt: TGTGCCACCCCCACGACAGGACCTCTCTACAATGAGCAGTTCTTC
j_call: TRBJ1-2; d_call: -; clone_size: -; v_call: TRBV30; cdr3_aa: CAWKGDRYGYTF; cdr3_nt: TGTGCCTGGAAAGGGGATCGCTATGGCTACACCTTC
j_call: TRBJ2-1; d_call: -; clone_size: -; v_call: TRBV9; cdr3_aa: CASSVDAGPWDEQFF; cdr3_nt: TGTGCCAGCAGCGTAGATGCGGGGCCTTGGGATGAGCAGTTCTTC
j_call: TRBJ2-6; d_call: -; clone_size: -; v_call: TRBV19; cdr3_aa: CASSISVRGPGANVLTF; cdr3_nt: TGTGCCAGTAGTATAAGCGTGAGGGGCCCTGGGGCCAACGTCCTGACTTTC
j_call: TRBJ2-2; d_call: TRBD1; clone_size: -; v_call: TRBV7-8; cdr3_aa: CASSYGTATGELFF; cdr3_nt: TGTGCCAGCAGCTACGGGACAGCGACCGGGGAGCTGTTTTTT
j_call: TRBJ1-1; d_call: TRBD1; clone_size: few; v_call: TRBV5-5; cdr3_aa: CASSLVPGQGRNTEAFF; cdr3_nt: TGTGCCAGCAGCTTGGTCCCGGGACAGGGAAGGAACACTGAAGCTTTCTTT
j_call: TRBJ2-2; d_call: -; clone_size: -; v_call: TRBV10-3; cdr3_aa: CAISELNGGELFF; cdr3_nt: TGTGCCATCAGTGAGTTGAACGGTGGGGAGCTGTTTTTT
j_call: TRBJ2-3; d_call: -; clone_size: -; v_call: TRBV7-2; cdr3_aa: CASSRSSTGTDTQYF; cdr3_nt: TGTGCCAGCAGCCGGTCCTCGACAGGCACAGATACGCAGTATTTT
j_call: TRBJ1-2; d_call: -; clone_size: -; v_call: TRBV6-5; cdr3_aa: CASQSEGDRGYTF; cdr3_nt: TGTGCCAGCCAGTCAGAAGGGGATAGAGGCTACACCTTC
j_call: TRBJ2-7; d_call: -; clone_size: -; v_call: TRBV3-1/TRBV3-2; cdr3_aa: CASSQVQQGPYYEQYF; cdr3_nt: TGTGCCAGCAGCCAAGTGCAACAGGGCCCCTACTACGAGCAGTACTTC
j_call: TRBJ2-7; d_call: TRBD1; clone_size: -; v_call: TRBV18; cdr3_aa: CASSRPGQGSYEQYF; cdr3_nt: TGTGCCAGCTCACGACCGGGACAGGGGTCCTACGAGCAGTACTTC
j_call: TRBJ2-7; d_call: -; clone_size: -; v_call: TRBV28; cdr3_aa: CASSSAFYEQYF; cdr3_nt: TGTGCCAGCAGTTCAGCCTTCTACGAGCAGTACTTC
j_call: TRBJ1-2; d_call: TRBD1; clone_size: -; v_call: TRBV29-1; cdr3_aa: CSVDDRAGYGYTF; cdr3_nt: TGCAGCGTTGATGACAGGGCGGGCTATGGCTACACCTTC
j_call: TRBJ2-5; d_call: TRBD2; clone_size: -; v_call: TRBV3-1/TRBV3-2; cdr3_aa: CASSHLAGQETQYF; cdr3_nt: TGTGCCAGCAGCCATTTAGCGGGCCAAGAGACCCAGTACTTC
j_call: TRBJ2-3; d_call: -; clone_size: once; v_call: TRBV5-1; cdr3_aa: CASSLAGSDTQYF; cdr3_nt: TGCGCCAGCAGCTTGGCCGGGTCAGATACGCAGTATTTT
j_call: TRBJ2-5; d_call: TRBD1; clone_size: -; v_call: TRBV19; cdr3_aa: CASSFTDRSQETQYF; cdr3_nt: TGTGCCAGCAGCTTCACGGACAGGTCGCAAGAGACCCAGTACTTC
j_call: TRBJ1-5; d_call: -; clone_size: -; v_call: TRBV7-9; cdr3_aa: CASSLEQFNQPQHF; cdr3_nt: TGTGCCAGCAGCTTAGAACAGTTTAATCAGCCCCAGCATTTT
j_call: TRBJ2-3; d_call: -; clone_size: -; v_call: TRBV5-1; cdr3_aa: CASSVGLSPTDTQYF; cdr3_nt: TGCGCCAGCAGCGTGGGCCTCTCCCCCACAGATACGCAGTATTTT
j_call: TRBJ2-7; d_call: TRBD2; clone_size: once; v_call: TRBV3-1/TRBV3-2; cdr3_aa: CASSQVGGSYEQYF; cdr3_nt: TGTGCCAGCAGCCAAGTGGGCGGGAGTTACGAGCAGTACTTC
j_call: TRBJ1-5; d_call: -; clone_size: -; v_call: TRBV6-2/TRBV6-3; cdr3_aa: CASSYVSGDQPQHF; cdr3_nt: TGTGCCAGCAGTTACGTCTCAGGCGATCAGCCCCAGCATTTT
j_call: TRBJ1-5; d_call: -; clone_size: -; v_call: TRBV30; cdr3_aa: CAWSVRNGQPQHF; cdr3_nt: TGTGCCTGGAGTGTAAGGAACGGTCAGCCCCAGCATTTT
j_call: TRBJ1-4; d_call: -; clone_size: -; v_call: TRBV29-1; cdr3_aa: CSVEDWGGSEKLFF; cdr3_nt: TGCAGCGTTGAAGACTGGGGCGGCAGTGAAAAACTGTTTTTT
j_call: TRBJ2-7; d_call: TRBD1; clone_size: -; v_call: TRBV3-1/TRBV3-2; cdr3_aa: CASSRSQGAYEQYF; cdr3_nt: TGTGCCAGCAGCCGGAGTCAGGGGGCATACGAGCAGTACTTC
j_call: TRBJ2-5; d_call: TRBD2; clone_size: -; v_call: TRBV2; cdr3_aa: CASSESTSGARRETQYF; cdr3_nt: TGTGCCAGCAGTGAATCGACTAGCGGTGCAAGAAGGGAGACCCAGTACTTC
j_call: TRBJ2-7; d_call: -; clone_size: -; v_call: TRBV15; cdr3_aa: CATSREGGGPLYEQYF; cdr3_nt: TGTGCCACCAGCAGAGAAGGTGGAGGGCCATTGTACGAGCAGTACTTC
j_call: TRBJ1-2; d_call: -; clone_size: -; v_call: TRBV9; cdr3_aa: CASSVGVGGHLTRSYTF; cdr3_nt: TGTGCCAGCAGCGTAGGGGTAGGGGGACACCTCACGAGGAGCTACACCTTC
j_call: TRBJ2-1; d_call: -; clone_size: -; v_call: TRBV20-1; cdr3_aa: CSASYAYEQFF; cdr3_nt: TGCAGTGCTAGCTATGCCTATGAGCAGTTCTTC
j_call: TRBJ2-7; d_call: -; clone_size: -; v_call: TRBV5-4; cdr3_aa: CASSLDSEQYF; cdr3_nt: TGTGCCAGCAGCTTGGACAGCGAGCAGTACTTC
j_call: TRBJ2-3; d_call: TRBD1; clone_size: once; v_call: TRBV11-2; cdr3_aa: CASSLTTGQGTDTQYF; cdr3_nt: TGTGCCAGCAGCTTAACTACGGGACAGGGCACAGATACGCAGTATTTT
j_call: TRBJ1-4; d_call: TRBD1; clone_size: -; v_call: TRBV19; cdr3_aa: CASSIDRGTEGEKLFF; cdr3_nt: TGTGCCAGTAGTATAGACAGGGGGACGGAAGGGGAAAAACTGTTTTTT
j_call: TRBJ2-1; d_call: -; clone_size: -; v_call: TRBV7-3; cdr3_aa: CASSPQSQATEQFF; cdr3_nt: TGTGCCAGCAGCCCCCAGTCCCAGGCCACTGAGCAGTTCTTC
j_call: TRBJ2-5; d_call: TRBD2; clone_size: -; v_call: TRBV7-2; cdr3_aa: CASSSLPGLAQETQYF; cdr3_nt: TGTGCCAGCAGCTCGCTCCCGGGACTAGCCCAAGAGACCCAGTACTTC
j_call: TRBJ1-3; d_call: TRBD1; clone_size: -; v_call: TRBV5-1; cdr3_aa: CASSPGGSGNTIYF; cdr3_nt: TGCGCCAGCAGCCCAGGGGGTTCTGGAAACACCATATATTTT
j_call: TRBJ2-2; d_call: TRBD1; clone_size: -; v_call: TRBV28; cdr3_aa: CASSLGTGNTGELFF; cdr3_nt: TGTGCCAGCAGTTTGGGGACAGGGAACACCGGGGAGCTGTTTTTT
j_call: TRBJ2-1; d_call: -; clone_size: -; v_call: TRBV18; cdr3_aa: CASSATQGALSYNEQFF; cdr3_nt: TGTGCCAGCTCGGCTACCCAGGGCGCCCTTTCCTACAATGAGCAGTTCTTC
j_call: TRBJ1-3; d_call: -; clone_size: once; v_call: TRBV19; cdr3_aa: CASSPSGKVYSGNTIYF; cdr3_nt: TGTGCCAGTAGTCCCTCCGGGAAGGTCTACTCTGGAAACACCATATATTTT
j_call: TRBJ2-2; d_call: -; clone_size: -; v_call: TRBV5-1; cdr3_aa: CASSLEAGWGTGELFF; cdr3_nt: TGCGCCAGCAGCTTGGAGGCGGGATGGGGCACCGGGGAGCTGTTTTTT
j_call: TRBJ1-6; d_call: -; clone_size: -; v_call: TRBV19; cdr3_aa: CASSIRDNNSPLHF; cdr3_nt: TGTGCCAGTAGTATCCGGGACAATAATTCACCCCTCCACTTT
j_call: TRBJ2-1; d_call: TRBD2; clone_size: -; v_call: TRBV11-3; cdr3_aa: CASSSVSGSGHSEQFF; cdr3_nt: TGTGCCAGCAGCTCCGTTAGCGGGTCCGGGCACTCTGAGCAGTTCTTC
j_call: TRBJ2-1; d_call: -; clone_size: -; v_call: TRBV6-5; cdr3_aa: CASSSFPYNEQFF; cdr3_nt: TGTGCCAGCAGTTCGTTCCCTTACAATGAGCAGTTCTTC
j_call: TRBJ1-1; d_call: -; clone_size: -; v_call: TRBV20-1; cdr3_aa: CSASLNTEAFF; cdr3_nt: TGCAGTGCTAGTCTGAACACTGAAGCTTTCTTT
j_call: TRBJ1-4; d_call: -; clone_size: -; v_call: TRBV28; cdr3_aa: CAAGPNGRKLFF; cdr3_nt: TGTGCAGCGGGCCCCAACGGGCGAAAACTGTTTTTT